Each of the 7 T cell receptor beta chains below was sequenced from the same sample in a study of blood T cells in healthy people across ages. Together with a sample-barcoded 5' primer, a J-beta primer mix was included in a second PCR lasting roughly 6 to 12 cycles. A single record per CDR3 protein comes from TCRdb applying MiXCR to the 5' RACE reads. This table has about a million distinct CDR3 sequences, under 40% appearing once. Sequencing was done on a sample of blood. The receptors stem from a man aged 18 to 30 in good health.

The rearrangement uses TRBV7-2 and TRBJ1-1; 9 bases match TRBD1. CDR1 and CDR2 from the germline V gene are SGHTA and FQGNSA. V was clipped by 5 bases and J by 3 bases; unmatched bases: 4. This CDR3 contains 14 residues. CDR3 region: CASSEGQGYTEAFF. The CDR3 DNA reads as TGTGCCAGCAGCGAGGGACAGGGATACACTGAAGCTTTCTTT. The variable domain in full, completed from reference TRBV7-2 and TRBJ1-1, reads GAGVSQSPSNKVTEKGKDVELRCDPISGHTALYWYRQSLGQGLEFLIYFQGNSAPDKSGLPSDRFSAERTGGSVSTLTIQRTQQEDSAVYLCASSEGQGYTEAFFGQGTRLTVV.

CDR3 in DNA: TGTGCCAGCAGCCAAGGGCTCACAGGGGCTTTATCCACAGATACGCAGTATTTT. Amino acids: CASSQGLTGALSTDTQYF. This sequence joins TRBV4-2 and TRBJ2-3; TRBD1 matches 7 bases. Germline lookup yields CDR1 LGHNA and CDR2 YNFKEQ. J was trimmed by 2 bases and V by 1 base; bases with no gene match: 12. The CDR3 has 18 residues.

CDR3: CASSLGQASGANVLTF. The CDR3 DNA is TGCGCCAGCAGCCTCGGACAGGCGTCTGGGGCCAACGTCCTGACTTTC. The chain has TRBV5-1 and TRBJ2-6, with TRBD1 matching over 7 bases. The CDR3 is made up of 16 amino acids. Germline CDR1 reads SGHRS; CDR2 reads YFSETQ. V trimming: 4 bases; J trimming: 1 base; junction bases outside the gene matches: 5. The complete variable domain, with remaining parts taken from reference TRBV5-1 and TRBJ2-6, reads KAGVTQTPRYLIKTRGQQVTLSCSPISGHRSVSWYQQTPGQGLQFLFEYFSETQRNKGNFPGRFSGRQFSNSRSEMNVSTLELGDSALYLCASSLGQASGANVLTFGAGSRLTVL.

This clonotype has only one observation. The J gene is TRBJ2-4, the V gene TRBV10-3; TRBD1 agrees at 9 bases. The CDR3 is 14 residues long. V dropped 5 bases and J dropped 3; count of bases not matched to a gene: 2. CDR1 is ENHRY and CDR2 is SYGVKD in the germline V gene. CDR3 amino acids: CAISRTGDKNIQYF. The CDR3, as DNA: TGTGCCATCAGTCGGACAGGGGACAAAAACATTCAGTACTTC.

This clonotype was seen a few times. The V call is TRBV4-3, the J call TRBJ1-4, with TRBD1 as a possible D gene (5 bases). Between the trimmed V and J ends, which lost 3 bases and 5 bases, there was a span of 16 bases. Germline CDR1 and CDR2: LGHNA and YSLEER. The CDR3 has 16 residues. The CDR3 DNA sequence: TGCGCCAGCAGCCAGGCGAAGGGGTTGAGGAATGAAAAACTGTTTTTT. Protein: CASSQAKGLRNEKLFF.

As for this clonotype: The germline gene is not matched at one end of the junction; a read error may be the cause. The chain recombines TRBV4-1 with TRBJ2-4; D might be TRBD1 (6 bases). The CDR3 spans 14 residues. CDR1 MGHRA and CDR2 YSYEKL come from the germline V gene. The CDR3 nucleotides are TGCACCAGCAGCCAAGTCGGGACAAAGGACGGAAAGTACTTC. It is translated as CTSSQVGTKDGKYF.

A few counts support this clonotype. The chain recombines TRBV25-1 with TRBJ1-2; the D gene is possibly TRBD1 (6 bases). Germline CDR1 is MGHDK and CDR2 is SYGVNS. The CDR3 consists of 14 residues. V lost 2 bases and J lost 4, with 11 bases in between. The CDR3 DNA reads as TGTGCCAGCAGTGAAGGGGGGCAGGTCTATGGCTACACCTTC. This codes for CASSEGGQVYGYTF.